This T cell receptor beta chain appears in the sequencing data of a study of tissue T cells after allogeneic stem cell transplantation. CDR1 is LGHDT, CDR2 YNNKEL, per germline (reference sequence). The V gene end was trimmed by 4 bases and the J gene end by 9 bases; junction bases not matched to a gene: 3. CDR3 length: 14 residues. As concerns this clone: Its cognate antigen is unknown.

General study findings and limits: TCR repertoires tracked anatomic similarity, regardless of disease or transplant status. Limitations included a small, clinically heterogeneous cohort and limited sampling depth.

TCRdb's table, derived via immunoSEQ multiplex PCR, lists solely in-frame clones and lacks some. Of 9,500 to 15,000 clones in the sample, around three quarters were seen once. The material was tissue from the right colon, obtained at autopsy. This sequence was found in a woman between 18 and 55 years old with breast cancer. This chain uses TRBV3-1 (or the pseudogene TRBV3-2) with TRBJ2-1; TRBD2 agrees at 13 bases. CDR3 DNA sequence: TGTGCCAGCAGCCTCAGGACTAGCGGGAGTGAGCAGTTCTTC. Encoded protein: CASSLRTSGSEQFF.